Each of the 13 T cell receptor beta chains below was sequenced from the same sample in a study of beta chain features in type 1 diabetes. The entirety of the isolated RNA underwent reverse transcription, so expressed TCRB transcripts were sequenced. Measured with immunoSEQ multiplex PCR; TCRdb has only the in-frame clones, and not every one. The repertoire holds 120,000 to 150,000 clones, with around 9.3% as singletons. The sequencing input was naive CD4+ T cells from blood. These receptors were collected from a man in his late teens or twenties in good health.

The DNA for the CDR3 is TGTGCCAGCAATGCCGGGACTAGATTAGAGACCCAGTACTTC. Residues: CASNAGTRLETQYF. This chain links TRBV2 with TRBJ2-5; TRBD2 matches 8 bases. Germline CDR1 is SNHLY and CDR2 is FYNNEI. CDR3 length: 14 residues. V lost 7 bases to trimming and J lost 4 bases; unmatched junction nucleotides: 8.

This clone has more than one count but fewer than ten. J is TRBJ2-3 and V is TRBV2, with TRBD2 matching over 10 bases. V lost 4 bases, J lost 4 bases, and 5 bases stayed unmatched. Germline V gives CDR1 SNHLY, CDR2 FYNNEI. The CDR3 spans 15 residues. CDR3 in DNA: TGTGCCAGCAGTGTTCTAGCGGGGGAAGCAGATACGCAGTATTTT. This sequence encodes CASSVLAGEADTQYF.

The chain links TRBV6-5 to TRBJ1-5; D possibly corresponds to TRBD1 (5 bases). Trimming cost V 2 bases and J 7 bases, with 12 bases left between them. CDR3 length: 14 residues. Germline CDR1 is MNHEY and CDR2 is SVGAGI. CDR3 region: CASSYAGWEQPQHF. DNA for the CDR3: TGTGCCAGCAGTTACGCAGGGTGGGAACAGCCCCAGCATTTT.

V is TRBV7-2 and J is TRBJ1-6, with TRBD1 as a possible D gene (5 bases). This CDR3 has 17 residues. V gave up 6 bases and J gave up 8 bases, with 23 bases separating them. Germline CDR1 is SGHTA and CDR2 is FQGNSA. CDR3 sequence: CASSFTYTRAGDSPLHF. The CDR3 DNA reads as TGTGCCAGCAGTTTCACCTACACCCGAGCGGGGGATTCACCCCTCCACTTT. Filled out from reference TRBV7-2 and TRBJ1-6, the complete variable domain reads GAGVSQSPSNKVTEKGKDVELRCDPISGHTALYWYRQSLGQGLEFLIYFQGNSAPDKSGLPSDRFSAERTGGSVSTLTIQRTQQEDSAVYLCASSFTYTRAGDSPLHFGNGTRLTVT.

This clone was seen a handful of times. The V and J genes are TRBV6-6 and TRBJ1-2, with 8 positions matching TRBD1. CDR1 and CDR2 from the germline V gene are MNHNY and SVGAGI (reference sequence). This CDR3 is built from 16 residues. The V and J ends lost 5 bases and 0 bases, in that order; junction bases with no gene match: 8. For the CDR3, the DNA is TGTGCCAGCAGTAGAAGGGACAGGCGAGCTAACTATGGCTACACCTTC. It translates to CASSRRDRRANYGYTF.

This clone has at least ten counts. The chain combines TRBV18 with TRBJ2-7; 7 positions agree with TRBD1. Unmatched junction bases numbered 7, after V lost 6 bases and J lost 2 bases. Germline lookup yields CDR1 KGHSH and CDR2 LQKENI. The CDR3 is 14 residues long. The CDR3 DNA follows: TGTGCCAGCTCTCCAAGACAGGGACCCTACGAGCAGTACTTC. This encodes CASSPRQGPYEQYF.

This clone occurred a few times. The J gene is TRBJ2-7, the V gene TRBV6-5, with a tentative D call TRBD2 (6 bases). Germline CDR1 reads MNHEY; CDR2 reads SVGAGI. CDR3 length: 14 residues. The V end was cut by 6 bases, the J end by 2 bases, with 14 bases between. The CDR3 bases are TGTGCCAGCAGCCTGGGACTCACCCCCTACGAGCAGTACTTC. Protein sequence: CASSLGLTPYEQYF.

The chain combines TRBV7-2 with TRBJ2-2; D is unclear. Trimming took off 1 base at V and 4 bases at J, with 4 bases between the two ends. CDR3 size: 13 residues. CDR1 SGHTA and CDR2 FQGNSA come from the germline V gene. The CDR3 spells CASSLDSTGELFF. The DNA for the CDR3 is TGTGCCAGCAGCTTAGACAGCACCGGGGAGCTGTTTTTT.

This chain links TRBV7-2 with TRBJ1-2, with 9 positions matching TRBD1. The CDR3 is 16 residues long. With V trimmed by 5 bases and J by 4 bases, 11 bases remained unmatched. Germline V gene data show CDR1 as SGHTA and CDR2 as FQGNSA. The CDR3 reads CASSPGTGNIRYGYTF. CDR3 sequence (DNA): TGTGCCAGCAGCCCAGGGACAGGGAATATACGCTATGGCTACACCTTC.

The chain links TRBV27 to TRBJ1-2; D is possibly TRBD1 (6 bases). Trimming pared 5 bases from V and 8 bases from J, leaving 18 bases between. The germline V gene encodes CDR1 MNHEY and CDR2 SMNVEV (reference sequence). This CDR3 comprises 14 residues. This CDR3 is CASSPGGLTRGYTF. As DNA, the CDR3 is TGTGCCAGCAGTCCCGGGGGGCTGACGCGAGGCTACACCTTC.

For the CDR3, the DNA is TGTGCCAGCAGTTCCGCCCTAGGGGAAACTGAAGCTTTCTTT. This translates into CASSSALGETEAFF. The rearrangement uses TRBV6-5 and TRBJ1-1, with D maybe TRBD1 (5 bases). The germline gives CDR1 MNHEY, CDR2 SVGAGI. The CDR3 covers 14 residues. V was shortened by 4 bases and J by 5 bases, with 14 bases between the two germline ends.

This clone has a handful of counts. The chain has TRBV7-9 and TRBJ1-3; the D gene is possibly TRBD1 (5 bases). This CDR3 has 14 amino acids. CDR1 is SEHNR and CDR2 is FQNEAQ in the germline V gene (reference sequence). This chain's CDR3 is CVAQTDYFGNTIYF. The CDR3 nucleotides are TGTGTGGCCCAGACAGATTACTTTGGAAACACCATATATTTT.

This clone was observed a handful of times. V gene TRBV4-2 combines with J gene TRBJ2-5, with 11 bases lining up with TRBD2. In germline, CDR1 is LGHNA, CDR2 YNFKEQ. The CDR3 runs 16 residues. V was pared by 3 bases and J by 4 bases, with 7 bases of the junction left unmatched. Here the CDR3 DNA reads TGTGCCAGCAGCCAGGATAGCGGGGGGGCTCCAGAGACCCAGTACTTC. It yields the protein CASSQDSGGAPETQYF.